This T cell receptor (beta chain) was documented in a study of blood T cell repertoires in COVID-19. Whole-study context: The United States, Italy and Spain supplied acute and convalescent COVID-19 samples. PBMCs, B-cell-depleted T cells, or T cells were the source of the cDNA or gDNA that made up the material.

With V trimmed by 4 bases and J by 6 bases, 6 bases remained unmatched. The germline V gene has CDR1 LNHDA and CDR2 SQIVND (reference sequence). The CDR3 runs to 15 residues. TCRdb keeps only in-frame clones here, not all; method: immunoSEQ multiplex PCR. The sample holds about 59,000 clones; approximately 79% are singletons and the top ten take more than 7.5%. The chain couples TRBV19 to TRBJ2-2; 9 positions match TRBD1. The sequence was collected from a human donor in a cohort sampled during active COVID-19. The sample was peripheral blood. The CDR3 spells CASSTRDRAPGELFF. CDR3 nucleotide sequence: TGTGCCAGTAGTACCCGGGACAGGGCACCCGGGGAGCTGTTTTTT.